A selection of T cell receptor beta chains follows, all from one sample in a study of PD-L1 blockade in urothelial cancer. Assay used: immunoSEQ multiplex PCR; TCRdb lists only in-frame clones, some missing. The sample comprises over 35,000 clones, around four fifths of which are singletons, and 13% to 15% rests with the top ten. The starting material was PBMCs, obtained around atezolizumab (anti-PD-L1) treatment. The receptors come from a man older than 75 with urothelial cancer. The CDR3 runs from the conserved cysteine through the conserved F or W. A D gene is named only where the DNA matches it firmly. Only part of the rows carry a size: once, few, many, or a class if the clone is expanded.

v_gene	abundance	j_gene	d_gene	CDR3nt	CDR3aa
TRBV6-6	-	TRBJ2-3	TRBD2	TGTGCCAGCAGCGCCGGGACTAGCGAGTCAGATACGCAGTATTTT	CASSAGTSESDTQYF
TRBV6-6	-	TRBJ1-4	TRBD1	TGTGCCAGCAGTCTACCCCCGACAGGGGTACGTGAAAAACTGTTTTTT	CASSLPPTGVREKLFF
TRBV7-8	-	TRBJ2-1	TRBD1	TGTGCCAGCAGCTTTCTTGCGGGACAGGGAGCAACAAATGAGCAGTTCTTC	CASSFLAGQGATNEQFF
TRBV7-9	-	TRBJ1-2	TRBD1	TGTGCCAGCAGCTTCGGGACAGGGGAAGACTATGGCTACACCTTC	CASSFGTGEDYGYTF
TRBV10-3	-	TRBJ2-7	TRBD1	TGTGCCATCAGTGAATCTGGGACAGGGGTCGGCGAGCAGTACTTC	CAISESGTGVGEQYF
TRBV11-3	-	TRBJ2-5	-	TGTGCCAGCAGCTTAACCCCCACAGGTCAAGAGACCCAGTACTTC	CASSLTPTGQETQYF
TRBV14	-	TRBJ2-3	-	TGTGCCAGCAGCCAAGTCTTGAAGACAGGTTCTAGCCTATTCACAGATACGCAGTATTTT	CASSQVLKTGSSLFTDTQYF
TRBV30	-	TRBJ2-1	TRBD2	TGTGCCTGGAGTGTAGGGACTAGCGGTAATGAGCAGTTCTTC	CAWSVGTSGNEQFF
TRBV2	-	TRBJ2-7	-	TGTGCCAGCATGAGCGGGTCCGCCTACGAGCAGTACTTC	CASMSGSAYEQYF
TRBV19	few	TRBJ1-2	TRBD1	TGTGCCAGTAGTATCATCGGACAGGGGGCTAACTATGGCTACACCTTC	CASSIIGQGANYGYTF
TRBV18	-	TRBJ2-7	-	TGTGCCAGCTCGCGCGCCTACGAGCAGTACTTC	CASSRAYEQYF
TRBV6-5	-	TRBJ2-3	TRBD1	TGTGCCAGCAGGTCTAACCCAGGGGGCCGGGATACGCAGTATTTT	CASRSNPGGRDTQYF
TRBV19	medium-sized	TRBJ2-7	TRBD2	TGTGCCAGTAGTTCTCTAGCGGGGCATGGGCAGTACTTC	CASSSLAGHGQYF
TRBV18	-	TRBJ1-2	-	TGTGCCAGCTCACCAGAATCAAAGTTAGATGGCTACACCTTC	CASSPESKLDGYTF
TRBV5-1	-	TRBJ2-4	-	TGCGCCAGCAGCTCCAGGGTGCTTAGCAAAAACATTCAGTACTTC	CASSSRVLSKNIQYF
TRBV20-1	-	TRBJ2-1	TRBD1	TGCAGTGCTAGAACAGGGGGTCGCCAGTTCTTC	CSARTGGRQFF
TRBV4-2	-	TRBJ1-2	TRBD1	TGTGCCAGCAGCCCCGAAGACAGGGTGAATGGCTACACCTTC	CASSPEDRVNGYTF
TRBV28	-	TRBJ2-7	TRBD1	TGTGCCAGCAGTTTTCTGGGACAGAAGCCTCCCTACGAGCAGTACTTC	CASSFLGQKPPYEQYF
TRBV5-1	once	TRBJ2-4	TRBD1	TGCGCCAGCAGCTTGGAGGGTACGGGGCAGGGGGCTAACATTCAGTACTTC	CASSLEGTGQGANIQYF
TRBV6-1	-	TRBJ2-7	-	TGTGCCAGCACCTCGTCCGGGACTTTACGCTACGAGCAGTACTTC	CASTSSGTLRYEQYF
TRBV30	-	TRBJ1-1	-	TGTGCCTGGACTCCGACCCTAGACACTGAAGCTTTCTTT	CAWTPTLDTEAFF
TRBV7-2	-	TRBJ2-7	TRBD1	TGTGCCAGCAGCCTAATACAGGGGATCTACGAGCAGTACTTC	CASSLIQGIYEQYF
TRBV10-1	-	TRBJ2-7	-	TGCGCCAGCAGTGAGACACGGGGGACTGGAGCTAAAGAGCAGTACTTC	CASSETRGTGAKEQYF
TRBV18	-	TRBJ2-7	TRBD1	TGTGCCAGCTCACCAAACAGGGGCTCCTACGAGCAGTACTTC	CASSPNRGSYEQYF
TRBV5-1	-	TRBJ2-3	TRBD2	TGCGCCAGCAGCACCGGCACTAGCGGCAGCACAGATACGCAGTATTTT	CASSTGTSGSTDTQYF
TRBV19	-	TRBJ1-3	TRBD1	TGTGCCAGTAGTACCCAGGGGGTAAACACCATATATTTT	CASSTQGVNTIYF
TRBV30	once	TRBJ2-3	TRBD1	TGTGCCTCTGGACAGGGACGGACAGATACGCAGTATTTT	CASGQGRTDTQYF
TRBV5-1	-	TRBJ2-7	-	TGCGCCAGCAGCTTGGTCGCCCCCGGGAAGGAGCAGTACTTC	CASSLVAPGKEQYF
TRBV23-1	-	TRBJ2-1	-	TGCGCCAGCAGTCAGAGAAAGAGCTCCTACAATGAGCAGTTCTTC	CASSQRKSSYNEQFF
TRBV28	-	TRBJ2-7	-	TGTGCCGCCCAAGGAAGGGGAATTTACTACGAGCAGTACTTC	CAAQGRGIYYEQYF
TRBV7-9	once	TRBJ2-3	TRBD1	TGTGCCAGCAGGCCTCCTTTCCGGGACAGGGGACCAGATACGCAGTATTTT	CASRPPFRDRGPDTQYF
TRBV4-2	once	TRBJ2-1	TRBD2	TGTGCCAGCAGCCAAGCCACCGGGGGGGGTGAGCAGTTCTTC	CASSQATGGGEQFF
TRBV7-8	once	TRBJ2-3	TRBD2	TGTGCCAGCAGCTTGTCCAGCGGGGGTCCAGATACGCAGTATTTT	CASSLSSGGPDTQYF
TRBV28	-	TRBJ1-1	-	TGTGCCAGCAGTTCCCCCTCGGGGAGGGCTTTCTTT	CASSSPSGRAFF
TRBV7-7	-	TRBJ2-1	TRBD2	TGTGCCAGCAGCTTTGCGGGAGGGCCCTACAATGAGCAGTTCTTC	CASSFAGGPYNEQFF
TRBV28	-	TRBJ1-5	-	TGTGCCAGCAGTTCCCTGGTCCACAGGCCCAATCAGCCCCAGCATTTT	CASSSLVHRPNQPQHF
TRBV2	-	TRBJ2-1	TRBD2	TGTGCCAGCACAAACGGGAGGGCCGGCAATGAGCAGTTCTTC	CASTNGRAGNEQFF
TRBV5-1	-	TRBJ2-3	-	TGCGCCAGCTGTACAGCCCTTCTGACAGATACGCAGTATTTT	CASCTALLTDTQYF
TRBV18	-	TRBJ1-3	-	TGTGCCAGCTCACCCATAGGACAGTACTCTGGAAACACCATATATTTT	CASSPIGQYSGNTIYF
TRBV6-1	-	TRBJ2-3	TRBD2	TGTGCCAGCAGTGGCCTAGCGGGAGGAAGGACAGATACGCAGTATTTT	CASSGLAGGRTDTQYF
TRBV7-9	-	TRBJ1-3	-	TGTGCCAGCAGCTTATTAGGGGCCGACTCTGGAAACACCATATATTTT	CASSLLGADSGNTIYF
TRBV2	few	TRBJ2-2	-	TGTGCCAGCAGTTACACGACGAACACCGGGGAGCTGTTTTTT	CASSYTTNTGELFF
TRBV30	few	TRBJ1-1	TRBD1	TGTGCCTGGTCACAGGGGGCGTTGGAAGCTTTCTTT	CAWSQGALEAFF
TRBV13	-	TRBJ1-2	-	TGTGCCAGCAGGACGAATGAGGGGGAACTCTATGGCTACACCTTC	CASRTNEGELYGYTF
TRBV5-1	-	TRBJ2-7	-	TGCGCCAGCAGCCAGGGGGGACTCAACTCCTACGAGCAGTACTTC	CASSQGGLNSYEQYF
TRBV7-9	-	TRBJ1-3	-	TGTGCCAGCAGCTCCCCTAACTCTGGAAACACCATATATTTT	CASSSPNSGNTIYF
TRBV6-1	-	TRBJ2-1	TRBD1	TGTGCCAGCATCTGGACAGGCTCCTACAATGAGCAGTTCTTC	CASIWTGSYNEQFF
TRBV5-6	-	TRBJ2-7	TRBD2	TGTGCCAGCAGCCCCTTGGCGGGGGGGGGCTGGGAGCAGTACTTC	CASSPLAGGGWEQYF
TRBV19	-	TRBJ1-5	TRBD1	TGTGCCAGTAGTCTCCAGGACAGGCTTAGCAATCAGCCCCAGCATTTT	CASSLQDRLSNQPQHF
TRBV2	-	TRBJ1-1	-	TGTGCCAGCATGTACGGGGAGAACACTGAAGCTTTCTTT	CASMYGENTEAFF
TRBV6-1	-	TRBJ2-1	TRBD1	TGTGCCAGCGTTCCGGGACAGGGCTACAATGAGCAGTTCTTC	CASVPGQGYNEQFF
TRBV11-2	-	TRBJ2-5	TRBD1	TGTGCCAGCAGGACGACAGGGGGAGAGACCCAGTACTTC	CASRTTGGETQYF
TRBV10-3	-	TRBJ2-4	-	TGTGCCATCAGTGAGTCTGTGGGGAGGCAAAACATTCAGTACTTC	CAISESVGRQNIQYF